A selection of T cell receptor beta chains follows, all from one sample in a study of blood T cell repertoires in COVID-19. Libraries were prepared by immunoSEQ multiplex PCR; TCRdb keeps only in-frame clonotypes and omits some of them. The table lists about 70,000 clones, roughly 77% of them singletons. Sequenced sample: peripheral blood. These receptors originate from a woman aged 70-85 years with acute or convalescent COVID-19. CDR3s include the opening cysteine and the closing phenylalanine or tryptophan. D genes are given only for firm matches. A clone size is listed for some rows: how often the clone was seen (once, few, many), or a class if it is expanded.

v_gene,abundance,j_gene,d_gene,CDR3aa,CDR3nt
TRBV6-6,-,TRBJ2-2,TRBD2,CASSYREGTGELFF,TGTGCCAGCAGTTACAGGGAGGGAACCGGGGAGCTGTTTTTT
TRBV10-3,-,TRBJ2-7,-,CAISEYEGEYEQYF,TGTGCCATCAGTGAGTATGAGGGGGAGTACGAGCAGTACTTC
TRBV5-5,-,TRBJ2-1,-,CASSLYNNEQFF,TGTGCCAGCAGCTTGTATAACAATGAGCAGTTCTTC
TRBV7-6,once,TRBJ1-3,-,CASSIGQSGGGNTIYF,TGTGCCAGCAGCATCGGACAGTCTGGGGGTGGAAACACCATATATTTT
TRBV18,once,TRBJ2-7,TRBD1,CASSPPGTGSYEQYF,TGTGCCAGCTCACCGCCCGGGACAGGCTCCTACGAGCAGTACTTC
TRBV25-1,-,TRBJ2-2,TRBD1,CASTGTANTGELFF,TGTGCCAGCACCGGGACAGCGAACACCGGGGAGCTGTTTTTT
TRBV10-2,few,TRBJ2-3,-,CASTATSSTDTQYF,TGCGCCAGCACCGCGACATCTAGCACAGATACGCAGTATTTT
TRBV6-5,-,TRBJ1-1,-,CASSSWAVHGGTEAFF,TGTGCCAGCAGTTCCTGGGCTGTCCACGGCGGGACTGAAGCTTTCTTT
TRBV30,-,TRBJ1-1,TRBD1,CAWGINRGTEAFF,TGTGCCTGGGGAATTAACAGGGGCACTGAAGCTTTCTTT
TRBV19,few,TRBJ2-7,TRBD2,CASTRTSGASYEQYF,TGTGCCAGTACCCGTACTAGCGGGGCCTCCTACGAGCAGTACTTC
TRBV30,-,TRBJ1-2,-,CAWSYEVGGYTF,TGTGCCTGGAGTTACGAGGTTGGCGGCTACACCTTC
TRBV27,-,TRBJ2-7,-,CASGNRVTYEQYF,TGTGCCAGCGGGAACAGGGTAACCTACGAGCAGTACTTC